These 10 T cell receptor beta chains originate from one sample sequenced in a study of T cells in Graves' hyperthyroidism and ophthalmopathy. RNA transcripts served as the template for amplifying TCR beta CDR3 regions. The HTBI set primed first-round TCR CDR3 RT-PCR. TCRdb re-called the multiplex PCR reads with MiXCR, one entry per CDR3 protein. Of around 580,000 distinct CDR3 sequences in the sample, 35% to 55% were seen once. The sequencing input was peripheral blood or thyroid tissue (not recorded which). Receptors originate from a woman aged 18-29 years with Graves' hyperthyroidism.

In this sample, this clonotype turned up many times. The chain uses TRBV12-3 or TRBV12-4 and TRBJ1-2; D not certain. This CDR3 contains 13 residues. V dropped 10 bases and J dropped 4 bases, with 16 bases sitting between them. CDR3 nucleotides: TGTGCCACCTCCGAGCTGGGAGGCTATGGCTACACCTTC. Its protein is CATSELGGYGYTF.

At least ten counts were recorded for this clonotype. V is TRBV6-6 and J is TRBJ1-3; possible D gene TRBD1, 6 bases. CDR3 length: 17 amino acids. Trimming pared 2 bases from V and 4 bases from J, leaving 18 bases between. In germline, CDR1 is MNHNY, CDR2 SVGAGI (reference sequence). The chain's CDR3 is CASSYEFRQVYGNTIYF. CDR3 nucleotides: TGTGCCAGCAGTTACGAATTTCGACAGGTCTACGGAAACACCATATATTTT.

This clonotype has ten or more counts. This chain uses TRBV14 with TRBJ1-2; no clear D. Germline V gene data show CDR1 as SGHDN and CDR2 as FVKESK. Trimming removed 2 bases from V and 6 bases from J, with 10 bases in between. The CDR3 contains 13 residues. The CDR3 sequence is CASSQYGVDGYTF. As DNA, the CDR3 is TGTGCCAGCAGCCAATACGGGGTGGATGGCTACACCTTC.

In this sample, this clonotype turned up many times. CDR3 in DNA: TGTGCCAGCAGTGAAGGTGTCCTGGGTTACGAGCAGTACTTC. As protein: CASSEGVLGYEQYF. The J gene is TRBJ2-7, the V gene TRBV6-1; D remains unclear. Trimming cost V 1 base and J 4 bases, with 11 bases left between them. Germline-derived CDR1 and CDR2 are MNHNS and SASEGT. This CDR3 comprises 14 residues.

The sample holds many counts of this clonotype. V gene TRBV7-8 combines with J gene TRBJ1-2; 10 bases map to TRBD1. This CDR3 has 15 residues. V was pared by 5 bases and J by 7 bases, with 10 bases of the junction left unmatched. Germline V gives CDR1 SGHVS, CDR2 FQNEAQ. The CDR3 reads CASSPRDRGSGGYTF. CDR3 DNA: TGTGCCAGCAGCCCTCGGGACAGGGGTTCGGGTGGCTACACCTTC. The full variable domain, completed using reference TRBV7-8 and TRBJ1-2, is GAGVSQSPRYKVAKRGQDVALRCDPISGHVSLFWYQQALGQGPEFLTYFQNEAQLDKSGLPSDRFFAERPEGSVSTLKIQRTQQEDSAVYLCASSPRDRGSGGYTFGSGTRLTVV.

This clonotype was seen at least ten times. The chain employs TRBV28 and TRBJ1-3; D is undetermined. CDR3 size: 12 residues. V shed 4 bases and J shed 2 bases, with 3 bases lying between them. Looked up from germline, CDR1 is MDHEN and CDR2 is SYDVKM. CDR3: CASSSAGNTIYF. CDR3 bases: TGTGCCAGCAGTTCGGCTGGAAACACCATATATTTT. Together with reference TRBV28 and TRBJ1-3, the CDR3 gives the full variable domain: DVKVTQSSRYLVKRTGEKVFLECVQDMDHENMFWYRQDPGLGLRLIYFSYDVKMKEKGDIPEGYSVSREKKERFSLILESASTNQTSMYLCASSSAGNTIYFGEGSWLTVV.

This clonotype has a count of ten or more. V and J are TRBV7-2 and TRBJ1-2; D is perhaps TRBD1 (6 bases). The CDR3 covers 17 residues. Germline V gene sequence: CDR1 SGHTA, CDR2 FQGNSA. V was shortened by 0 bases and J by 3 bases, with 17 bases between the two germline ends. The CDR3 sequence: CASSLAGDTTTHYGYTF. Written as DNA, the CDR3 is TGTGCCAGCAGCTTAGCTGGGGACACTACGACCCACTATGGCTACACCTTC.

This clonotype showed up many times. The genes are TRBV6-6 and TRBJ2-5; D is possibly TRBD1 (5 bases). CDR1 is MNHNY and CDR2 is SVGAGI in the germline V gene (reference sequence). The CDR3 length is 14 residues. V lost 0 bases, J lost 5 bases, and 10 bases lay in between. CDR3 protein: CASSYSGVGETQYF. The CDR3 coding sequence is TGTGCCAGCAGTTACTCAGGGGTAGGGGAGACCCAGTACTTC.

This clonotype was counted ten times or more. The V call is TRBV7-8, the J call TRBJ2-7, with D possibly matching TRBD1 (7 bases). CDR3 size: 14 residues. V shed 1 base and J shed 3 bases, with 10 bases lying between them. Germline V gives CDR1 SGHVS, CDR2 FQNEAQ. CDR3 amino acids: CASSLGRGDYEQYF. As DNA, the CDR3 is TGTGCCAGCAGCTTAGGCAGGGGGGACTACGAGCAGTACTTC.

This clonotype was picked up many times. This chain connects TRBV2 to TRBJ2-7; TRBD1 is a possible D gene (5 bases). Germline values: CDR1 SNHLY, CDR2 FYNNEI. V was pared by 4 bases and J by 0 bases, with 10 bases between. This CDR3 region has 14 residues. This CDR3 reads CASSVRQGSYEQYF. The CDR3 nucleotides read TGTGCCAGCAGTGTACGGCAGGGCTCCTACGAGCAGTACTTC.